This entry lists 10 T cell receptor beta chains sequenced from one sample in a study of post-analysis software for immune sequencing data. Overall study findings and caveats: TRBV5-6, TRBV5-1 and TRBV20-1 were among 4 or 5 TRBV segments more frequent in patients than controls.

cDNA libraries of TCR beta carried unique molecular identifiers. Using its own MiXCR run on the PCR reads, TCRdb lists one record per CDR3 protein. The table includes hundreds of thousands of distinct CDR3 sequences, 44% detected once. The antigens for these receptors are not known. Sequenced: blood. These receptors were collected from a girl between 5 and 17 years old with multiple sclerosis.

CDR3 DNA sequence: TGTGCCAGTACTTTAGACGGAGAATCGTCCTACGAGCAGTACTTC. Amino acid sequence: CASTLDGESSYEQYF. This rearrangement joins TRBV19 to TRBJ2-7; D not certain. This CDR3 has 15 amino acids. V was shortened by 7 bases and J by 1 base, with 17 bases between the two germline ends. Per germline, CDR1 LNHDA and CDR2 SQIVND (reference sequence). Full variable domain (missing parts from reference TRBV19 and TRBJ2-7): DGGITQSPKYLFRKEGQNVTLSCEQNLNHDAMYWYRQDPGQGLRLIYYSQIVNDFQKGDIAEGYSVSREKKESFPLTVTSAQKNPTAFYLCASTLDGESSYEQYFGPGTRLTVT.

The chain combines TRBV12-5 with TRBJ1-5; 7 bases line up with TRBD1. V shed 0 bases, J shed 0 bases, and the junction held 2 bases outside the gene matches. The CDR3 is 16 residues long. Germline CDR1 LGHNT, CDR2 FRNRAP. The CDR3 loop reads CASGLVQGYSNQPQHF. CDR3 nucleotide sequence: TGTGCTAGTGGTTTGGTACAGGGGTATAGCAATCAGCCCCAGCATTTT. Filled out from reference TRBV12-5 and TRBJ1-5, the complete variable domain reads DARVTQTPRHKVTEMGQEVTMRCQPILGHNTVFWYRQTMMQGLELLAYFRNRAPLDDSGMPKDRFSAEMPDATLATLKIQPSEPRDSAVYFCASGLVQGYSNQPQHFGDGTRLSIL.

The J gene is TRBJ2-5, the V gene TRBV10-3, with 9 bases matching TRBD2. The tail of the sequence fits TRBJ2-1 better, so the J call may be wrong. The CDR3 spans 14 residues. Germline lookup yields CDR1 ENHRY and CDR2 SYGVKD. Here the CDR3 DNA reads TGTGCCATCAGTCCTAGCGGGGAACAAGAGACCCAGTTCTTC. Its protein product is CAISPSGEQETQFF.

This chain connects TRBV29-1 to TRBJ2-7; TRBD2 agrees at 7 bases. The DNA end is a closer match to TRBJ2-5, so the J assignment may be wrong. Germline values: CDR1 SQVTM, CDR2 ANQGSEA. This CDR3 comprises 12 residues. DNA for the CDR3: TGCAGCGTTGGACTAGCTATAGAGACCCAGTACTTC. It translates to CSVGLAIETQYF.

This clonotype was recorded only once. The chain uses TRBV29-1 and TRBJ1-1; the D is unclear. This CDR3 comprises 14 residues. Germline CDR1 is SQVTM and CDR2 is ANQGSEA. V was cut by 5 bases and J by 8 bases, with 21 bases left in between. In DNA, the CDR3 is TGCAGCGTTTCCTTGAAGTACAGCCGGGTGGAAGCTTTCTTT. Its protein is CSVSLKYSRVEAFF.

This clonotype has just a few counts. The V call is TRBV29-1, the J call TRBJ2-7, with a weak D call TRBD2 (6 bases). The CDR3 contains 14 residues. The germline V gene encodes CDR1 SQVTM and CDR2 ANQGSEA. V lost 3 bases and J 0 bases, leaving 12 bases between the germline ends. CDR3 DNA: TGCAGCGTTGAGGTAGCGGAGTCCTCCTACGAGCAGTACTTC. It translates to CSVEVAESSYEQYF.

The rearrangement links TRBV2 to TRBJ2-7; TRBD2 matches at 8 bases. The CDR3 totals 14 residues. Germline-derived CDR1 and CDR2 are SNHLY and FYNNEI. The V segment lost 5 bases and the J segment 7 bases; nucleotides outside the gene matches: 10. The CDR3 region has the DNA TGTGCCAGCAGTACCCAGCGGGGGAATGGGGAGCAGTACTTC. This gives the protein CASSTQRGNGEQYF.

The V gene is TRBV7-2, the J gene TRBJ2-5; no clear D gene. The ends were cut back, 8 bases at V and 1 base at J, with 14 bases in the middle. The CDR3 covers 14 residues. Germline assignment: CDR1 SGHTA and CDR2 FQGNSA. The CDR3 nucleotides are TGTGCCAGCGACATCGACCCAGCCCAAGAGACCCAGTACTTC. Amino acids: CASDIDPAQETQYF.

The V and J genes are TRBV10-3 and TRBJ2-5; the match to TRBD1 covers 10 bases. J lost 0 bases, V lost 4 bases, and 2 bases had no gene match. The CDR3 extends over 15 amino acids. Germline lookup yields CDR1 ENHRY and CDR2 SYGVKD. This CDR3 reads CAISAGTGDQETQYF. DNA for the CDR3: TGTGCCATCAGTGCAGGGACAGGGGACCAAGAGACCCAGTACTTC.

V usage is TRBV12-3 or TRBV12-4 and J usage is TRBJ2-7, with 9 bases matching TRBD2. The junction had 5 bases not matched to a gene; V was cut back by 2 bases and J by 12 bases. The CDR3 has 12 residues. Written as DNA, the CDR3 is TGTGCCAGCAGTTTAAGTCTAGCGGGGCCGTACTTC. This gives the protein CASSLSLAGPYF.